This T cell receptor (beta chain) emerged from a study of CD8+CD57+ T cells in acquired aplastic anemia. The germline V gene encodes CDR1 MNHEY and CDR2 SVGAGI. There are 15 residues in the CDR3. V shed 0 bases and J shed 3 bases, with 12 bases lying between them. The template used for profiling TCR beta VDJ and CDR3 was genomic DNA. Each CDR3 protein gets one entry after TCRdb re-called the reads with MiXCR. The table has about 180,000 distinct CDR3 sequences, 40% to 50% seen once. The sample was sorted CD4+, CD8+, or CD8+CD57+ T cells (not recorded which) from PBMCs. The sequence came from a human donor in good health. The chain employs TRBV6-5 and TRBJ2-7; D is uncertain. The DNA for the CDR3 is TGTGCCAGCAGTTACTCTCCGGGTAGAGGCTACGAGCAGTACTTC. Translation gives CASSYSPGRGYEQYF.